Only a few counts were recorded for the clone carrying this T cell receptor (beta chain). Germline CDR1 and CDR2: SGHNT and YENEEA. The CDR3 is 18 amino acids. Trimming removed 5 bases at V and 0 bases at J, with 17 bases between. This entry belongs to a study of blood T cell repertoires in COVID-19. Study context: Some COVID-19 samples were acute and others convalescent; all came from the United States, Italy and Spain. PBMCs, B-cell-depleted T cells, or T cells provided the cDNA or gDNA that made up the material.

In the original workflow: It was from reference gene primer amplification that nucleated cell counts were estimated. The data were produced by immunoSEQ multiplex PCR, yet TCRdb's version contains in-frame clones alone and is incomplete. V and J calls plus clone size are reproduced from that table; the DNA served to infer D and trimming. The table includes tens of thousands of clones, around 90% detected once. The sample taken for sequencing was peripheral blood. The chain carries TRBV11-3 and TRBJ1-6; possible D gene TRBD1, 6 bases. The clonotype was recovered from a woman between 65 and 79 years old with active COVID-19. Written as DNA, the CDR3 is TGTGCCAGCAGCCCGCGGGGGGGGGCCAGCTCCTATAATTCACCCCTCCACTTT. As protein: CASSPRGGASSYNSPLHF.